This record covers a single TCR beta chain. Enrollment shut out patients with autoimmune disease history or systemic immunosuppression. The sample originates from a study of OX40 agonist ivuxolimab in advanced cancers. The wider study: Patients received intravenous ivuxolimab every 2 weeks at 0.01 to 10 mg/kg. At about 82% male, the cohort had a mean age of about 60 years, ranging from about 23 to 79.

Profiling relied on immunoSEQ multiplex PCR, and the TCRdb table lists in-frame clones only, not all of them. Of about 45,000 clones in the sample, roughly 80% were seen once. This clonotype was obtained from an adult with an advanced solid tumor such as melanoma, head and neck, liver or kidney cancer. The sample here was CD4+ or CD8+ T cells sorted from blood, taken in a trial of the OX40 agonist ivuxolimab.

CDR3 in DNA: TGCAGCGTTGAAGAGGGGACTAGCGGCTACGAGCAGTACTTC. It is translated as CSVEEGTSGYEQYF. The chain combines TRBV29-1 with TRBJ2-7, with 11 bases matching TRBD2. The junction had 1 base not matched to a gene; V was cut back by 0 bases and J by 3 bases. The CDR3 is 14 amino acids. Germline V gene sequence: CDR1 SQVTM, CDR2 ANQGSEA.